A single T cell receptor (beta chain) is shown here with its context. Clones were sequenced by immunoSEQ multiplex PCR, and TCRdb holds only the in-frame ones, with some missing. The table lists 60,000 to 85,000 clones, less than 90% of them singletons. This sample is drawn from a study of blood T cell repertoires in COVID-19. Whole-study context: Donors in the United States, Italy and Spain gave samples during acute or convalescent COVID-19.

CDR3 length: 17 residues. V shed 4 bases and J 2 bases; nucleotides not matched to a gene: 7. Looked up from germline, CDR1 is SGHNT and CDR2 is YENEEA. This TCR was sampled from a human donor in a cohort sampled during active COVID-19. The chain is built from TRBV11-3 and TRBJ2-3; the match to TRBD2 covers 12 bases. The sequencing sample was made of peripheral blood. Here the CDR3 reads CASSSPTSGGPTDTQYF. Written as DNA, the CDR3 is TGTGCCAGCAGCTCACCGACTAGCGGGGGCCCCACAGATACGCAGTATTTT.